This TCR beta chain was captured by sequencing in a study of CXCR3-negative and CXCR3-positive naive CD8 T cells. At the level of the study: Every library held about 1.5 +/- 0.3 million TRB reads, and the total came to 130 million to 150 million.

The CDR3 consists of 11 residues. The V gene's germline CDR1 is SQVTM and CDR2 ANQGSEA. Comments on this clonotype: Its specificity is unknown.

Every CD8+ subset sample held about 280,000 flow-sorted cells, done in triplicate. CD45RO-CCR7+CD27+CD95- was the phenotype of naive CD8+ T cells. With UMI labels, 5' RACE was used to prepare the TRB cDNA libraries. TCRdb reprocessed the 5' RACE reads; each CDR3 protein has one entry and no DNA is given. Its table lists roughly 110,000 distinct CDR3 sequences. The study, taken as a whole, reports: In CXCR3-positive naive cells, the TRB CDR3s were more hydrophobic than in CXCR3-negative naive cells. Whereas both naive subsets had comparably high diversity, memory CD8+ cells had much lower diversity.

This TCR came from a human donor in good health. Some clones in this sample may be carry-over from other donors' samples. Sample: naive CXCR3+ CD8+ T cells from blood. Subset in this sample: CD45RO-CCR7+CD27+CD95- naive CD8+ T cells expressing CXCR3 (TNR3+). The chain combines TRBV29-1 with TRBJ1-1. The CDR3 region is CSVETNTEAFF.